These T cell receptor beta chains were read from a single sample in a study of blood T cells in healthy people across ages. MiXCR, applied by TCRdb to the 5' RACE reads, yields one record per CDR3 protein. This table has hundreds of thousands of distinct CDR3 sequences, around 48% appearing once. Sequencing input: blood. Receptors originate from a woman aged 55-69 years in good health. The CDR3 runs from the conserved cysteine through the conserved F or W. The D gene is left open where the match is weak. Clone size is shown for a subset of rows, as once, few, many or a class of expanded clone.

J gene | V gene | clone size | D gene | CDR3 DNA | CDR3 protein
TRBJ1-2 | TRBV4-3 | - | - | TGCGCCAGCAGCCAAGACCACTCTAGTTATGGCTACACCTTC | CASSQDHSSYGYTF
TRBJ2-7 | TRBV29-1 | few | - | TGCAGCGGTGCGCAGGGGCGCGGGGGTTACGAGCAGTACTTC | CSGAQGRGGYEQYF
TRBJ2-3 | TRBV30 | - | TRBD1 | TGTGCCTGGGACAGGGGGTCTGATACGCAGTATTTT | CAWDRGSDTQYF
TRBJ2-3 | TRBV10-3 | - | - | TGTGCCATCAGCGACATGGGGGGCGAGACAGATACGCAGTATTTT | CAISDMGGETDTQYF
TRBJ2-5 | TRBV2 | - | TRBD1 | TGTGCCAGCAGTCCGACAGGGGGACCTGAAGAGACCCAGTACTTC | CASSPTGGPEETQYF
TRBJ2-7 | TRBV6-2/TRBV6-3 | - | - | TGTGCCAGCAGTCGAAAGGGACTGTCCTACGAGCAGTACTTC | CASSRKGLSYEQYF
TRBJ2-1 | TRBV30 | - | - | TGTGCCCAAGAAGGAGTGTCTTCCAATGAGCAGTTCTTC | CAQEGVSSNEQFF
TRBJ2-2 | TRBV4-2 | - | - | TGTGCCAGCAGCCAATTGGGCGTGGAGGCCGGGGAGCTGTTTTTT | CASSQLGVEAGELFF
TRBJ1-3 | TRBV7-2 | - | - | TGTGCCAGCAGCTTGGACGGAGACTCTGGAAACACCATATATTTT | CASSLDGDSGNTIYF
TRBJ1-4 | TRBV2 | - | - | TGTGCCAGCAGTGAACAGGGGTGGTCTAGCGGAAAACTGTTTTTT | CASSEQGWSSGKLFF
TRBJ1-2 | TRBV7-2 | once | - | TGTGCCAGCAGCTTAAGTCACGCGGGCGTGGATGGCTACACCTTC | CASSLSHAGVDGYTF
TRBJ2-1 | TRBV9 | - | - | TGTGCCAGCAGCGTAACGGGCGCGGGATCGGTCCATGAGCAGTTCTTC | CASSVTGAGSVHEQFF
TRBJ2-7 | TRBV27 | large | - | TGTGCCAGCGGAATAGACGGGGCCTACGAGCAGTACTTC | CASGIDGAYEQYF
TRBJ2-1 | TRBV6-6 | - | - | TGTGCCAGCATCAAAAGGGTAGGCGGTGGGGACAACAATGAGCAGTTCTTC | CASIKRVGGGDNNEQFF
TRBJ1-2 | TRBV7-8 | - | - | TGTGCCAGCAGCTCCGACCTACGTGGCTACACCTTC | CASSSDLRGYTF
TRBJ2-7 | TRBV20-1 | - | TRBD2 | TGCAGTGCCACAGGGACTAGCGGGAGACCTTCCTACGAGCAGTACTTC | CSATGTSGRPSYEQYF
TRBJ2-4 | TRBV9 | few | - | TGTGCCAGCAGCCCCCGAAGGGGTACCATTCAGTACTTC | CASSPRRGTIQYF
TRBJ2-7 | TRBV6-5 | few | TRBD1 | TGTGCCAGCAGTTACTCCCGGACAGGGAACCACGAGCAGTACTTC | CASSYSRTGNHEQYF
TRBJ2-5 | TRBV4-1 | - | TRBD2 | TGCGCCAGCAGCCAAGACCCTAGCGGAAACTACAATGAGCAGTACTTC | CASSQDPSGNYNEQYF
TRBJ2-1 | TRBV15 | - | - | TGTGCCACCAGCAGAGTCCCAGGGAAGTCCTACAAGGAGCAGTTCTTC | CATSRVPGKSYKEQFF
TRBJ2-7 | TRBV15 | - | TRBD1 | TGTGCCACCAGCAGCGGGACAGGGGGCGAGCAGTACTTC | CATSSGTGGEQYF
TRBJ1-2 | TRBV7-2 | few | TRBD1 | TGTGCCAGCAGCTTAGGACAGGGGGCGTTGGGCTACACCTTC | CASSLGQGALGYTF